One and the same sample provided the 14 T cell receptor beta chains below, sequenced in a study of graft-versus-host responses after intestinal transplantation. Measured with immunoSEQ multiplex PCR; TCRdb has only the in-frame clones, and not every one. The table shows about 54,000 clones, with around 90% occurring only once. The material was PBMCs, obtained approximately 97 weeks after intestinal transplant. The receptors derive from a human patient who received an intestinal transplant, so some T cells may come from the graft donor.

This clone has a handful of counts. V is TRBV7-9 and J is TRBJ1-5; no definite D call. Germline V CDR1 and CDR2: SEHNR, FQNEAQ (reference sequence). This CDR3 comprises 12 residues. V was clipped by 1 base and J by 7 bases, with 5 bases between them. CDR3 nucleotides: TGTGCCAGCAGCTTAGGTCTACAGCCCCAGCATTTT. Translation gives CASSLGLQPQHF.

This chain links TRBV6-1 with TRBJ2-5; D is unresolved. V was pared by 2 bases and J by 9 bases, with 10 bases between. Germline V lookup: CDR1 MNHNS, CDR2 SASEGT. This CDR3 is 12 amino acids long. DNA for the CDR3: TGTGCCAGCAGTGAAAAAGATGCGGCCCAGTACTTC. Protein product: CASSEKDAAQYF.

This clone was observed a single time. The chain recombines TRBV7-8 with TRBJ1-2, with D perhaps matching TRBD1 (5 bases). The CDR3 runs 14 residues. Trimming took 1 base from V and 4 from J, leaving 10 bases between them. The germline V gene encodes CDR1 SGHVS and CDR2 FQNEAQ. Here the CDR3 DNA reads TGTGCCAGCAGCTTAGGGTCAGGGAGCTATGGCTACACCTTC. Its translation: CASSLGSGSYGYTF.

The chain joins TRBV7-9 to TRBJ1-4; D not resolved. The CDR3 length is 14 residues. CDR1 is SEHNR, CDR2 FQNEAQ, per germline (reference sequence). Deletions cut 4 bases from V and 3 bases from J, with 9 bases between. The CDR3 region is CASSSKSANEKLFF. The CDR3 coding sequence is TGTGCCAGCAGCTCGAAGTCAGCTAATGAAAAACTGTTTTTT.

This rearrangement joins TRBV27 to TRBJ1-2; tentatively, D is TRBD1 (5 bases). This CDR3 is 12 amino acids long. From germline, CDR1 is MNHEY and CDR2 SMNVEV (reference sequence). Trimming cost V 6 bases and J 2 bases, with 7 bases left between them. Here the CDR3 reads CASSQGNYGYTF. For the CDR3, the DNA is TGTGCCAGCAGCCAGGGCAACTATGGCTACACCTTC.

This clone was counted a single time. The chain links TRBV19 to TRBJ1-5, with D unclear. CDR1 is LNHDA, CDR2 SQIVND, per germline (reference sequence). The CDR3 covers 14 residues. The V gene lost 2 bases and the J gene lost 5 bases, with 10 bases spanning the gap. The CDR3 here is CASSIQVRDQPQHF. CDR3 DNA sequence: TGTGCCAGTAGTATACAGGTTAGGGATCAGCCCCAGCATTTT.

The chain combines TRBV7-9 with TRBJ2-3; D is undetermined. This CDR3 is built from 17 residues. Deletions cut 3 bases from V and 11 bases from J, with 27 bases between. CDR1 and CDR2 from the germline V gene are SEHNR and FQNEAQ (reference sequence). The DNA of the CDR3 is TGTGCCAGCAGCTTCCGCTATCCTATTATGACTTCTATCCGGCAGTATTTT. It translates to CASSFRYPIMTSIRQYF.

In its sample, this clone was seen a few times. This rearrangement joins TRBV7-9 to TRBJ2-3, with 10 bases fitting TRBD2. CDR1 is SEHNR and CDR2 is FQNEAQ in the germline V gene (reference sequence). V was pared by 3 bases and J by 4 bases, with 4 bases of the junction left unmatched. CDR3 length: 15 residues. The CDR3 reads CASSLSGGASDTQYF. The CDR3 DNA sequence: TGTGCCAGCAGCTTGAGCGGGGGGGCCTCAGATACGCAGTATTTT.

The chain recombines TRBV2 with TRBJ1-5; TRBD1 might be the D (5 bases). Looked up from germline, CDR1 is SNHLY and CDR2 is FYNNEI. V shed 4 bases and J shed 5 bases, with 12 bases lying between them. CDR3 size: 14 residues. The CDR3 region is CASSVDSQHQPQHF. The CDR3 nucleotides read TGTGCCAGCAGTGTCGACAGTCAGCATCAGCCCCAGCATTTT.

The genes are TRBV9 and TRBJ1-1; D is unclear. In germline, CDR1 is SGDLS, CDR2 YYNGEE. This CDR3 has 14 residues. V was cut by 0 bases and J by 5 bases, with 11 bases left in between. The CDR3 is CASSVDGVVTEAFF. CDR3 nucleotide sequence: TGTGCCAGCAGCGTAGATGGGGTGGTGACTGAAGCTTTCTTT.

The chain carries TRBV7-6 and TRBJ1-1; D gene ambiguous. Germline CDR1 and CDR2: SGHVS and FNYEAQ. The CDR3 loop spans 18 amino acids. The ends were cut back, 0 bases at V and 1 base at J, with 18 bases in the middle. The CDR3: CASSLASRNAAENTEAFF. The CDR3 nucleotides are TGTGCCAGCAGCTTAGCGAGCCGGAATGCGGCCGAGAACACTGAAGCTTTCTTT.

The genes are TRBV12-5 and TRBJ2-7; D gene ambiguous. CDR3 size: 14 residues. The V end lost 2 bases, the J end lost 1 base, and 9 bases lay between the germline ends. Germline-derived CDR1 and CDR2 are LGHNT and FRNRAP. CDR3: CASGLPYGSYEQYF. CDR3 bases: TGTGCTAGTGGTTTGCCCTACGGGTCCTACGAGCAGTACTTC.

In nucleotides, the CDR3 is TGTGCCAGCAGTTTCTTTATGGGGGATAGCAATCAGCCCCAGCATTTT. Protein: CASSFFMGDSNQPQHF. The rearrangement uses TRBV6-5 and TRBJ1-5; maybe TRBD1 (5 bases). Germline values: CDR1 MNHEY, CDR2 SVGAGI. Trimming removed 4 bases at V and 0 bases at J, with 13 bases between. This CDR3 comprises 16 residues.

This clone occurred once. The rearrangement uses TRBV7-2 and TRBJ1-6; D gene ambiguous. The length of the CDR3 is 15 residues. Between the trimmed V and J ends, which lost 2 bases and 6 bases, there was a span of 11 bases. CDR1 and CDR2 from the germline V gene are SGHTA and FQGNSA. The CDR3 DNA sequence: TGTGCCAGCAGCTTACGAGCGGGAGGTAATTCACCCCTCCACTTT. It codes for CASSLRAGGNSPLHF.